The 8 T cell receptor beta chains reported below all come from one sample, sequenced in a study of control samples from healthy donors and cancer patients. Assay: immunoSEQ multiplex PCR; the TCRdb copy retains only in-frame clones and omits some. Of under 450,000 clones in the sample, 90% were seen once. Sequencing input: PBMCs. The receptors stem from a man aged 35-49 years with head and neck cancer.

The rearrangement joins TRBV6-6 to TRBJ2-1, with 8 bases lining up with TRBD2. The CDR3 is 15 residues long. The germline V gene encodes CDR1 MNHNY and CDR2 SVGAGI (reference sequence). V lost 5 bases to trimming and J lost 2 bases; unmatched junction nucleotides: 5. CDR3: CASSLLAGPYNEQFF. In nucleotides, the CDR3 is TGTGCCAGCAGTCTTTTAGCGGGACCCTACAATGAGCAGTTCTTC.

This chain joins TRBV28 and TRBJ2-6; D remains unclear. The CDR3 has 15 amino acids. V was clipped by 3 bases and J by 1 base, with 7 bases between them. The germline V gene encodes CDR1 MDHEN and CDR2 SYDVKM. The CDR3 sequence: CASSLAGSGANVLTF. The CDR3 bases are TGTGCCAGCAGTTTGGCCGGGTCTGGGGCCAACGTCCTGACTTTC. The whole variable domain, filled in from reference TRBV28 and TRBJ2-6, reads DVKVTQSSRYLVKRTGEKVFLECVQDMDHENMFWYRQDPGLGLRLIYFSYDVKMKEKGDIPEGYSVSREKKERFSLILESASTNQTSMYLCASSLAGSGANVLTFGAGSRLTVL.

The CDR3 sequence: CASSPDGTSQETQYF. For the CDR3, the DNA is TGTGCCAGCAGCCCAGACGGGACTAGCCAAGAGACCCAGTACTTC. The chain employs TRBV2 and TRBJ2-5, with 8 bases identical to TRBD2. With V trimmed by 6 bases and J by 1 base, 7 bases remained unmatched. Germline assignment: CDR1 SNHLY and CDR2 FYNNEI. The CDR3 runs to 15 residues.

Notes on this clone: The same CDR3 is also encoded by other DNA sequences in this sample. This sequence joins TRBV7-3 and TRBJ2-5; no reliable D call. CDR3 size: 13 residues. Germline V gives CDR1 SGHTA, CDR2 FQGTGA. Trimming pared 8 bases from V and 3 bases from J, leaving 13 bases between. CDR3 DNA: TGTGCCAGCGCCCCAGGCGGTAAAGAGACCCAGTACTTC. Its protein is CASAPGGKETQYF.

This clone came up once. The rearrangement links TRBV18 to TRBJ2-4, with 7 bases aligning to TRBD1. The junction had 4 bases not matched to a gene; V was cut back by 2 bases and J by 6 bases. The CDR3 has 14 amino acids. Germline CDR1 KGHSH, CDR2 LQKENI. Here the CDR3 reads CASSPSAGGNIQYF. CDR3 sequence (DNA): TGTGCCAGCTCACCATCGGCAGGGGGAAACATTCAGTACTTC. Full variable domain (outside the CDR3, taken from reference TRBV18 and TRBJ2-4): NAGVMQNPRHLVRRRGQEARLRCSPMKGHSHVYWYRQLPEEGLKFMVYLQKENIIDESGMPKERFSAEFPKEGPSILRIQQVVRGDSAAYFCASSPSAGGNIQYFGAGTRLSVL.

CDR3 sequence reads: CASRAGTFLGIYEQYF. The CDR3 DNA follows: TGCGCCAGCAGGGCCGGGACATTCCTGGGGATATACGAGCAGTACTTC. The chain links TRBV23-1 to TRBJ2-7; perhaps TRBD1 as D (6 bases). TRBV23-1 is placed among ORFs of uncertain function. Trimming took off 6 bases at V and 4 bases at J, with 22 bases between the two ends. This CDR3 comprises 16 residues.

A few counts support this clone. V usage is TRBV19 and J usage is TRBJ2-5; 13 bases align to TRBD2. The V gene's germline CDR1 is LNHDA and CDR2 SQIVND (reference sequence). The V segment lost 3 bases and the J segment 5 bases; nucleotides outside the gene matches: 6. This CDR3 comprises 16 residues. The CDR3 DNA is TGTGCCAGTAGTATGATAGTGACTAGCGGGAGGGAGACCCAGTACTTC. Its protein is CASSMIVTSGRETQYF.

This chain connects TRBV5-4 to TRBJ1-6; TRBD1 agrees at 12 bases. The CDR3 has 20 amino acids. Germline values: CDR1 SGHNT, CDR2 YYREEE (reference sequence). V was clipped by 3 bases and J by 6 bases; unmatched bases: 16. CDR3 in DNA: TGTGCCAGCAGCTACCTTATTTGGGACAGGGGGCAACTTGGTAATTCACCCCTCCACTTT. This encodes CASSYLIWDRGQLGNSPLHF.